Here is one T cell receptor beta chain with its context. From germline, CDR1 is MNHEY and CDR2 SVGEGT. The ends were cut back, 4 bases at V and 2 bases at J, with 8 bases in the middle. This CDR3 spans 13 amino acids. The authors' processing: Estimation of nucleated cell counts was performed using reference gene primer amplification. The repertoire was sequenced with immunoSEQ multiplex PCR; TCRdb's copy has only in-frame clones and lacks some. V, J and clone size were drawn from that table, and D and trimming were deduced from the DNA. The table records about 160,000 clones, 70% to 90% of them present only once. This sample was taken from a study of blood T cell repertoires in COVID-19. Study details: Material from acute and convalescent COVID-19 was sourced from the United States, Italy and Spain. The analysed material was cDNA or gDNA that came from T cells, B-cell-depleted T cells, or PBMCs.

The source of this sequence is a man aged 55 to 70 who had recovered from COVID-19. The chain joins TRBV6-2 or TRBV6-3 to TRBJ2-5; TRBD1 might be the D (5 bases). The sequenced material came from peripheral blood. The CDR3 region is CASSWGQQETQYF. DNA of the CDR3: TGTGCCAGCAGTTGGGGCCAGCAAGAGACCCAGTACTTC.